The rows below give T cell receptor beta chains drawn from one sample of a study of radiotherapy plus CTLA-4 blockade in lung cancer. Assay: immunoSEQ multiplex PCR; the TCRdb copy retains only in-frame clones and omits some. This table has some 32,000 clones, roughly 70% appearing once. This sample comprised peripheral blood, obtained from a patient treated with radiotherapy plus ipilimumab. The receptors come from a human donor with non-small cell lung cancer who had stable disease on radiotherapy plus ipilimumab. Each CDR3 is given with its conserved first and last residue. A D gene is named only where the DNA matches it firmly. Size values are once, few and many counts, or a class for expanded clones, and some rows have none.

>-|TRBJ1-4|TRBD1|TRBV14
TGTGCCAGCAGCCAAGGAGACAGGGGGCTAAGAAATGAAAAACTGTTTTTT
CASSQGDRGLRNEKLFF
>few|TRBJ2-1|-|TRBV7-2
TGTGCCAGCAGCCTCCGATTAGCGGAGCGAGGGGAGATATACAATGAGCAGTTCTTC
CASSLRLAERGEIYNEQFF
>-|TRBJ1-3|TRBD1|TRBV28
TGTGCCAGCAGTTTATCCCGCTCGACAGGGGGCGCGGGAGGAAACACCATATATTTT
CASSLSRSTGGAGGNTIYF
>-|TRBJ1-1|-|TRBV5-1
TGCGCCAGCAGCTTGGAGGGGGGCAAGGGCACTGAAGCTTTCTTT
CASSLEGGKGTEAFF
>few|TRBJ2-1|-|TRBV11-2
TGTGCCAGCAGCTTACCGGCCAATGAGCAGTTCTTC
CASSLPANEQFF
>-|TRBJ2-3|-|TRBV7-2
TGTGCCAGTAGCCCAAGACCCGGAGTAGACACAGATACGCAGTATTTT
CASSPRPGVDTDTQYF
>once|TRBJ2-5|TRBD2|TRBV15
TGTGCCACCAGCAGAGGGGCGGGTAGCGGGAGGGCGAGGGAGACCCAGTACTTC
CATSRGAGSGRARETQYF
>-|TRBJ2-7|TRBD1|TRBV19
TGTGCCAGTGCCCAGAGGAGACAGGGGGTGTCCTACGAGCAGTACTTC
CASAQRRQGVSYEQYF
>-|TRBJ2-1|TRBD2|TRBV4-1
TGCGCCAGCAGCCAAGGAGCTAGCGGGAGGCCTTACAATGAGCAGTTCTTC
CASSQGASGRPYNEQFF
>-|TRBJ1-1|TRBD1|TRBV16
TGTGCCAGCAGCCAATCCCGCCGGACAGGGGACACTGAAGCTTTCTTT
CASSQSRRTGDTEAFF
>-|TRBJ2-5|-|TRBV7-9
TGTGCCAGCAGCTTCTCGGGGAGAGAGACCCAGTACTTC
CASSFSGRETQYF
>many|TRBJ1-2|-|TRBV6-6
TGTGCCAGCAGTTACTCAGAACGGTATGGCTACACCTTC
CASSYSERYGYTF
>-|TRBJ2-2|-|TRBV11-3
TGTGCCAGCAGCTTAGCCGGGGGAGGAGCGGGGGAGCTGTTTTTT
CASSLAGGGAGELFF
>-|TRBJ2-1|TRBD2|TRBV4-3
TGCGCCAGCAGCCCACAAGCGGGGGCCCTCTACAATGAGCAGTTCTTC
CASSPQAGALYNEQFF
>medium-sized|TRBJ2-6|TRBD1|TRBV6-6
TGTGCCAGCAGTAAACAGGGGGCAGGTGGGGCCAACGTCCTGACTTTC
CASSKQGAGGANVLTF
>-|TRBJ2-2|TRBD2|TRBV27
TGTGCCAGCTGTCGGCTAGCGGGATACACCGGGGAGCTGTTTTTT
CASCRLAGYTGELFF
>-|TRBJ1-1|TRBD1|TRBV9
TGTGCCAGCAGCGTGCGACAGGGGGCAGGGACTGAAGCTTTCTTT
CASSVRQGAGTEAFF
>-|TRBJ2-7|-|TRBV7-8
TGTGCCAGCAGCTCCAGGCGACTGAGCTCCTACGAGCAGTACTTC
CASSSRRLSSYEQYF
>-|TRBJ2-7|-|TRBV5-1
TGCGCCAGCAGCCCTATGAATGGTTACGAGCAGTACTTC
CASSPMNGYEQYF
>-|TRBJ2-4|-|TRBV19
TGTGCCAGTAGTCACTGGGACGGTGCGAGGAGGAACATTCAGTACTTC
CASSHWDGARRNIQYF
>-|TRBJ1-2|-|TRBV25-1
TGTGCCAGCAGTGCCGGGACATCCGGACCTAACTATGGCTACACCTTC
CASSAGTSGPNYGYTF
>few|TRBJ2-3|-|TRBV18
TGTGCCAGCTCACCAGAAGGTTTGGCAGATACGCAGTATTTT
CASSPEGLADTQYF
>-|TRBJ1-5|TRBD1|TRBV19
TGTGCCAGTAGATGGGGACAGGGAGCTAATCAGCCCCAGCATTTT
CASRWGQGANQPQHF
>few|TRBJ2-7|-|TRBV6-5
TGTGCCAGCAGTTATCGAGATAACGAGCAGTACTTC
CASSYRDNEQYF
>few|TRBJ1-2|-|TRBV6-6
TGTGCCAGCAATGTGGGAACAGATGGTTTCACCTTC
CASNVGTDGFTF
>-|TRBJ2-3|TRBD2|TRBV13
TGTGCCAGCAGCTCGAGAGGCGGGAGGGCAGATACGCAGTATTTT
CASSSRGGRADTQYF
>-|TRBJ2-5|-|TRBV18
TGTGCCAGCTCACCGACAGGCCAAGAGACCCAGTACTTC
CASSPTGQETQYF
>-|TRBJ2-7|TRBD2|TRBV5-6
TGTGCCAGCAGCCACGGGACTAGCGACTCCTACGAGCAGTACTTC
CASSHGTSDSYEQYF
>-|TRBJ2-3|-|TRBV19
TGTGCCAGTAGTATAGGTTCAAGTTTCGCCACAGATACGCAGTATTTT
CASSIGSSFATDTQYF
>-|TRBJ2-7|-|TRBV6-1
TGTGCCAGCAGTGACGGGACGTTAAAACGGAACGAGTACTTC
CASSDGTLKRNEYF
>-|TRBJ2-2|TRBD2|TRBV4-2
TGTGCCAGCAGCCAAGATGGGAGTAGCGGGATTATGAGTGGCGGGGAGCTGTTTTTT
CASSQDGSSGIMSGGELFF
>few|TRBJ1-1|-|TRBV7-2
TGTGCCAGCAGCTTAGTTGCACGGGAAACTGAAGCTTTCTTT
CASSLVARETEAFF
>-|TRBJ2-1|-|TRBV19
TGTGCCAGTAGTATATCCCGAACCGGGACCCTCAATGAGCAGTTCTTC
CASSISRTGTLNEQFF
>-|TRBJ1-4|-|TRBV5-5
TGTGCCAGCAGCTTGGGCTCCAGGGAAAAACTGTTTTTT
CASSLGSREKLFF
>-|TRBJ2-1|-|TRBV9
TGTGCCAGCAGCGTAGTGGGGGCCGGGGGCTCCCTGGGCCCGGAGGGCAATGAGCAGTTCTTC
CASSVVGAGGSLGPEGNEQFF
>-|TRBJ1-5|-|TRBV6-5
TGTGCCAGCAGTTACGATGGAGGGGGAGGCAATCAGCCCCAGCATTTT
CASSYDGGGGNQPQHF
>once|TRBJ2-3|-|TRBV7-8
TGTGCCAGCAGCTTAGGAGCAGATACGCAGTATTTT
CASSLGADTQYF
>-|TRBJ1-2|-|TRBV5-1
TGCGCCAGCAGCTTGGTGGGGCCGATGCCCATTCAGAATGGCTACACCTTC
CASSLVGPMPIQNGYTF
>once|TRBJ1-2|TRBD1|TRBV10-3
TGTGCCATCAGTGAGTCGCGAGAAACAGGGGAAGGCTACACCTTC
CAISESRETGEGYTF
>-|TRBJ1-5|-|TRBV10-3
TGTGCCATCAGTGTGTCGGCGGATCAGCCCCAGCATTTT
CAISVSADQPQHF
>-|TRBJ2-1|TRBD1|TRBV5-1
TGCGCCAGCAGCGCGGGACAGGGGGCGCGCAATGAGCAGTTCTTC
CASSAGQGARNEQFF
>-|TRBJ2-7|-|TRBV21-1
TGTGCCAGCAGACAGAGCTCCTACGAGCAGTACTTC
CASRQSSYEQYF
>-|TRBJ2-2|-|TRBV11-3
TGTGCCAGCAGCACGGTCACCGGGGAGCTGTTTTTT
CASSTVTGELFF
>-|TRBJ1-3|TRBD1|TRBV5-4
TGTGCCAGCAGCCGGCAGGGGGCTGGAGGAAACACCATATATTTT
CASSRQGAGGNTIYF
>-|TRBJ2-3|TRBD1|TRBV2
TGTGCCAGCAGTGAGGGACAGGGAAAGGCTAGCTTCACAGATACGCAGTATTTT
CASSEGQGKASFTDTQYF
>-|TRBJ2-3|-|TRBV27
TGTGCCAGCAGGGGCCGGGGCAGGGGTTACGGGACAGATACGCAGTATTTT
CASRGRGRGYGTDTQYF
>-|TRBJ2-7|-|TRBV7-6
TGTGCCAGCAGCTTAGTATATGGGACCCCTTACTTC
CASSLVYGTPYF
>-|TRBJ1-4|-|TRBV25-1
TGTGCCAGCAGTCCCCCCAAGTCGGGGAATGAAAAACTGTTTTTT
CASSPPKSGNEKLFF